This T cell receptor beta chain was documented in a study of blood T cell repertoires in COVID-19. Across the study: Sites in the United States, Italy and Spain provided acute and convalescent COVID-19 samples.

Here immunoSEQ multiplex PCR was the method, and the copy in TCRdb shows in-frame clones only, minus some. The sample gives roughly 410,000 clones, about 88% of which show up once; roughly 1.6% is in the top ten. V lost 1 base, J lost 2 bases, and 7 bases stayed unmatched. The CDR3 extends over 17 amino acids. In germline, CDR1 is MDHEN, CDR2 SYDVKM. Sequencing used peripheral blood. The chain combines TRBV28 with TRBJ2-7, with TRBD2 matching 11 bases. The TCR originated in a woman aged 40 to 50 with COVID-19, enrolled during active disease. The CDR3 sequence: CASSLSVGLAGPYEQYF. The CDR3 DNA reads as TGTGCCAGCAGTTTATCCGTCGGACTAGCGGGCCCCTACGAGCAGTACTTC.